This T cell receptor beta chain was found in a study of identical twins (TCRdb year 2016). General notes on the study: To test whether fetal clonotypes persist, this study deep-sequenced TCR alpha and beta repertoires from monozygotic twins, from unrelated adults of various ages, and from cord blood. Replicate twin experiments were performed at different times using different library preparation protocols to rule out contamination.

The library was produced with 5' RACE. The data were produced on an Illumina HiSeq 2000. Template switching added a universal primer binding site, and the final cDNA carried a unique molecular identifier that allowed TCR cDNA molecules to be counted accurately. Specific primers in the conserved constant-segment region were used to synthesize first-strand cDNA for the TCR alpha and beta chains. To control for contamination, every cDNA library was double barcoded, receiving both a SMART-Mk sample barcode and Illumina barcodes. TruSeq adapter sequences, together with Illumina sample barcodes, were added in two successive PCR steps. The TCR alpha and beta cDNA libraries were sequenced on the Illumina HiSeq platform using custom primers. Regarding the original processing steps: MiGEC was used to process raw reads and extract unique molecular identifiers, and MiXCR was used to find CDR3 positions. Recombination models were inferred per individual with the repgenHMM and IGoR tools using an EM algorithm. Shared clonotypes were analyzed with the tcR package in R, and sharing was normalized by the product of cloneset sizes. To study raw recombination free of thymic and clonal selection effects, out-of-frame nonproductive sequences were analyzed. TCRdb applied fastp at Q25 and MiXCR to the public reads, then kept only in-frame beta chains. Merged by CDR3 protein, the rows form single entries marked with the most common genes and DNA. Here the V and J calls rest on TCRdb's processing, not on the authors' analysis. This sample has hundreds of thousands of distinct CDR3 sequences in its table, and around 6.1% of those were observed once. The top ten clonotypes cover around 1.9% of the sample.

The trim is 0 bases for V and 6 bases for J, with a gap of 10 bases between the germline ends. As encoded in the germline V gene, CDR1 is SGHDT while CDR2 is YYEEEE. The CDR3 holds 13 amino acids from the cysteine to the phenylalanine. CDR3 DNA only is kept here, 39 bases in frame from base 1. This clonotype has a count of ten or more. There is no known antigen for this receptor. Base qualities are missing; no much larger clone stands one base away. Study-wide findings and limitations: Excess twin sharing in beta out-of-frame sequences was weaker because fewer shared sequences lowered the signal-to-noise ratio. Zero-insertion analyses could be partly confounded by invariant T cells such as MAIT and iNKT, although diverse VJ usage argued against such confounding for most clonotypes. Because the same donors could not be followed over many years, the conclusions depended on cross-sectional statistical analysis. Compared with coincidental sharing between unrelated individuals, out-of-frame TCR alpha sequences shared between twins showed an excess of sequences with low generation probability. In monozygotic twins, recombination models systematically underestimated out-of-frame TCR alpha sharing, but the models matched the sharing seen between unrelated individuals. Abundant cord blood beta clonotypes had fewer insertions, young adult naive repertoires showed a similar but weaker trend, and memory repertoires showed no such trend.

Only healthy Caucasian donors were included. The study also sequenced three unrelated non-twin adults: a male aged 18 to 29, a male aged 50 to 60 and a female aged 50 to 60. Miltenyi CD45RO+ enrichment and human naive T-cell isolation kits were used to isolate memory (CD45RO+) and naive T cells from PBMC. Sequenced sample: naive T cells sorted from blood. The cell subset or site label here, explained by the study, means: cells isolated with a human naive T-cell isolation kit. The rearrangement joined TRBV5-6 to TRBJ2-7; no D gene call is confident. The TCR comes from a man aged 18 to 29 in good health. The nucleotide sequence reads as follows: TGTGCCAGCAGCTTGGCTGGGCCGGGCGAGCAGTACTTC. Its protein is CASSLAGPGEQYF.